Given below is one TCR beta chain in context. CD45RO-negative cells were positively selected for CCR7, leaving out terminally differentiated effector memory CD45RA+ cells. The study enrolled healthy HIV-negative adults without recent acute infections or vaccinations as donors. The sample is drawn from a study of shared clonotypes between healthy human individuals. Authors' processing steps: ImmunoSEQ output held junction-only sequences without quality scores, so filtering differed. Profiling relied on immunoSEQ multiplex PCR, and the TCRdb table lists in-frame clones only, not all of them. V, J and clone size reflect that table, while D and trimming were determined from the DNA. The data contain about 2 million clones, about 95% of them singletons. This CDR3 is built from 16 residues. Germline V gene sequence: CDR1 SGHVS, CDR2 FQNEAQ. V lost 0 bases, J lost 2 bases, and 14 bases lay in between.

The chain recombines TRBV7-8 with TRBJ2-7; D may be TRBD1 or TRBD2 (5 bases each). Material for sequencing was naive CD8+ T cells sorted from blood. This sequence originates from a man aged 18 to 35 in good health. The CDR3 DNA is TGTGCCAGCAGCTTAGCTCTTGAGGGGATCGCCTACGAGCAGTACTTC. Amino acids: CASSLALEGIAYEQYF.